One sample yielded the 25 T cell receptor beta chains listed below, sequenced in a study of cytomegalovirus exposure and HLA in healthy donors. The PCR had 60 Vbeta and 13 Jbeta primers. Assay used: immunoSEQ multiplex PCR; TCRdb lists only in-frame clones, some missing. The sample yields some 200,000 clones, 84% seen once. Material for sequencing was PBMCs. The receptors here all came from a woman aged 45-65 years in good health and CMV-seropositive.

The chain is built from TRBV7-9 and TRBJ2-7; 7 bases align to TRBD1. This CDR3 has 15 residues. Trimming removed 0 bases from V and 5 bases from J; junction bases left unmatched: 7. Germline lookup yields CDR1 SEHNR and CDR2 FQNEAQ (reference sequence). This chain's CDR3 is CASSLADRDWDEQYF. CDR3 in DNA: TGTGCCAGCAGCTTAGCTGACAGGGATTGGGACGAGCAGTACTTC.

The V call is TRBV29-1, the J call TRBJ2-1, with D possibly matching TRBD1 (5 bases). The ends were cut back, 8 bases at V and 6 bases at J, with 8 bases in the middle. The CDR3 runs 10 residues. Germline V gene lookup returns CDR1 SQVTM and CDR2 ANQGSEA. CDR3 bases: TGCAGCACACAGGTCAATGAGCAGTTCTTC. Its protein product is CSTQVNEQFF.

The rearrangement links TRBV2 to TRBJ1-6, with a tentative D call TRBD1 (6 bases). In germline, CDR1 is SNHLY, CDR2 FYNNEI. This CDR3 has 14 residues. V dropped 7 bases and J dropped 6 bases, with 13 bases sitting between them. The CDR3 DNA is TGTGCCAGCAACAGGGAGTTCGGTAATTCACCCCTCCACTTT. It encodes CASNREFGNSPLHF.

The chain is built from TRBV28 and TRBJ2-1, with TRBD2 as a possible D gene (6 bases). This CDR3 comprises 17 residues. The V end was cut by 4 bases, the J end by 0 bases, with 16 bases between. Germline V gene sequence: CDR1 MDHEN, CDR2 SYDVKM. CDR3 DNA sequence: TGTGCCAGCAGTTCCTATAGCGGTCCGAGCTCCTACAATGAGCAGTTCTTC. Amino acids: CASSSYSGPSSYNEQFF. The whole variable domain, remainder taken from reference TRBV28 and TRBJ2-1, is DVKVTQSSRYLVKRTGEKVFLECVQDMDHENMFWYRQDPGLGLRLIYFSYDVKMKEKGDIPEGYSVSREKKERFSLILESASTNQTSMYLCASSSYSGPSSYNEQFFGPGTRLTVL.

This sequence joins TRBV7-8 and TRBJ2-7; 7 bases are shared with TRBD2. V was clipped by 1 base and J by 3 bases; unmatched bases: 3. There are 14 residues in the CDR3. CDR1 and CDR2 from the germline V gene are SGHVS and FQNEAQ. The CDR3 is CASSLGPGGYEQYF. The CDR3 coding sequence is TGTGCCAGCAGCTTAGGGCCGGGGGGCTACGAGCAGTACTTC.

This chain uses TRBV6-1 with TRBJ1-4, with D unresolved. The V gene lost 6 bases and the J gene lost 8 bases, with 7 bases spanning the gap. The germline V gene has CDR1 MNHNS and CDR2 SASEGT. CDR3 length: 11 amino acids. The CDR3 is CASRAVEKLFF. The CDR3 DNA sequence: TGTGCCAGCAGGGCCGTGGAAAAACTGTTTTTT.

V usage is TRBV7-2 and J usage is TRBJ2-5, with D possibly TRBD1 on 5 matching bases. CDR1 is SGHTA, CDR2 FQGNSA, per germline. V lost 4 bases and J 4 bases, leaving 7 bases between the germline ends. This CDR3 contains 12 residues. CDR3 nucleotides: TGTGCCAGCAGCTCCAGGGCAGAGACCCAGTACTTC. Protein product: CASSSRAETQYF.

The chain employs TRBV14 and TRBJ2-2; D is ambiguous. This CDR3 contains 13 residues. The germline V gene encodes CDR1 SGHDN and CDR2 FVKESK. Trimming pared 5 bases from V and 2 bases from J, leaving 6 bases between. In nucleotides, the CDR3 is TGTGCCAGCAGCTCCTTTAACACCGGGGAGCTGTTTTTT. Protein: CASSSFNTGELFF.

The chain has TRBV28 and TRBJ2-1; possibly TRBD2 for D (6 bases). Germline values: CDR1 MDHEN, CDR2 SYDVKM. This CDR3 is built from 13 residues. The V end was cut by 8 bases, the J end by 4 bases, with 12 bases between. The CDR3, as DNA: TGTGCCAGCGGGGGACTCCAATACAATGAGCAGTTCTTC. Translation: CASGGLQYNEQFF.

The chain has TRBV7-8 and TRBJ1-2; 7 positions agree with TRBD1. Unmatched junction bases numbered 10, after V lost 3 bases and J lost 0 bases. This CDR3 contains 17 residues. The germline V gene has CDR1 SGHVS and CDR2 FQNEAQ. Written as DNA, the CDR3 is TGTGCCAGCAGCTTGAGGACAGGCCTAGGGGCTAACTATGGCTACACCTTC. Amino acid sequence: CASSLRTGLGANYGYTF.

The chain combines TRBV28 with TRBJ2-7; D might be TRBD2 (5 bases). The ends were cut back, 2 bases at V and 2 bases at J, with 13 bases in the middle. Germline CDR1 MDHEN, CDR2 SYDVKM. The CDR3 runs to 15 residues. CDR3 DNA: TGTGCCAGCAGTTTAGGAGGCAGGAAGCCCTACGAGCAGTACTTC. It encodes CASSLGGRKPYEQYF.

The V and J genes are TRBV18 and TRBJ2-1, with D maybe TRBD1 (6 bases). V was trimmed by 5 bases and J by 12 bases, leaving 23 bases between them. Germline V CDR1 and CDR2: KGHSH, LQKENI. The CDR3 is 15 amino acids. The CDR3, as DNA: TGTGCCAGCTCAATACCCGGGACGGGCAGGGGTAGGCAGTTCTTC. Translated: CASSIPGTGRGRQFF.

The chain has TRBV7-2 and TRBJ2-7; 9 bases map to TRBD2. V was pared by 5 bases and J by 6 bases, with 8 bases of the junction left unmatched. CDR1 SGHTA and CDR2 FQGNSA come from the germline V gene. The CDR3 has 14 amino acids. This chain's CDR3 is CASSPPRTSAEQYF. The CDR3 DNA reads TGTGCCAGCAGCCCCCCCCGGACTAGCGCCGAGCAGTACTTC.

This clone turned up a few times. This chain links TRBV19 with TRBJ2-5, with D tentatively TRBD2 (6 bases). The V gene lost 6 bases and the J gene lost 9 bases, with 20 bases spanning the gap. In germline, CDR1 is LNHDA, CDR2 SQIVND (reference sequence). The CDR3 contains 14 residues. The CDR3 sequence is CASSPGLQRASQYF. CDR3 bases: TGTGCCAGTAGCCCGGGACTGCAGCGGGCGTCCCAGTACTTC.

The chain combines TRBV7-2 with TRBJ2-5; 12 bases are shared with TRBD2. The V gene's germline CDR1 is SGHTA and CDR2 FQGNSA. This CDR3 has 16 amino acids. Trimming cost V 4 bases and J 6 bases; bases outside gene matches: 9. The CDR3 DNA reads TGTGCCAGCAGCTCTAGCGGGGGGGCCATGGCGAAGACCCAGTACTTC. Translating gives CASSSSGGAMAKTQYF.

The J gene is TRBJ2-3, the V gene TRBV5-6; 7 bases are shared with TRBD2. With 0 bases clipped from V and 10 bases from J, the junction kept 8 bases outside the gene matches. This CDR3 is 14 amino acids long. Germline V gene sequence: CDR1 SGHDT, CDR2 YYEEEE. CDR3 DNA sequence: TGTGCCAGCAGCTTGGGCGGACTAGTTAAGGCGCAGTATTTT. Its translation is CASSLGGLVKAQYF.

The chain combines TRBV6-6 with TRBJ1-6; D unclear. The CDR3 consists of 15 residues. V gave up 3 bases and J gave up 0 bases, with 6 bases separating them. CDR1 MNHNY and CDR2 SVGAGI come from the germline V gene (reference sequence). CDR3: CASSYGSSYNSPLHF. Written as DNA, the CDR3 is TGTGCCAGCAGTTATGGGAGCTCCTATAATTCACCCCTCCACTTT.

The chain links TRBV19 to TRBJ2-2, with 11 bases lining up with TRBD1. CDR3 length: 16 residues. J was trimmed by 6 bases and V by 6 bases; bases with no gene match: 9. Germline V gives CDR1 LNHDA, CDR2 SQIVND (reference sequence). CDR3 in DNA: TGTGCCAGTAGACCTCAGGGACAGGGGGGCGCCGGGGAGCTGTTTTTT. Translation: CASRPQGQGGAGELFF.

The table lists this clone with a count of one. This sequence joins TRBV5-5 and TRBJ1-6; no firm D call. Trimming cost V 0 bases and J 8 bases, with 12 bases left between them. The CDR3 runs 15 residues. Per germline, CDR1 SGHKS and CDR2 YYEKEE (reference sequence). The CDR3 coding sequence is TGTGCCAGCAGCTTGGAGCAACCCACCTATTCACCCCTCCACTTT. Translating it yields CASSLEQPTYSPLHF. Combining the CDR3 with reference TRBV5-5 and TRBJ1-6 gives the whole variable domain DAGVTQSPTHLIKTRGQQVTLRCSPISGHKSVSWYQQVLGQGPQFIFQYYEKEERGRGNFPDRFSARQFPNYSSELNVNALLLGDSALYLCASSLEQPTYSPLHFGNGTRLTVT.

The chain carries TRBV5-1 and TRBJ1-5, with TRBD1 matching 8 bases. CDR1 is SGHRS and CDR2 is YFSETQ in the germline V gene. V lost 4 bases and J lost 6; bases outside the gene matches: 9. CDR3 length: 15 residues. The CDR3 region has the DNA TGCGCCAGCAGCATGACAGGGGAGCCATTTCAGCCCCAGCATTTT. Its translation is CASSMTGEPFQPQHF. The whole variable domain, remainder taken from reference TRBV5-1 and TRBJ1-5, is KAGVTQTPRYLIKTRGQQVTLSCSPISGHRSVSWYQQTPGQGLQFLFEYFSETQRNKGNFPGRFSGRQFSNSRSEMNVSTLELGDSALYLCASSMTGEPFQPQHFGDGTRLSIL.

The rearrangement links TRBV12-5 to TRBJ1-4, with 7 bases matching TRBD1. The J segment lost 8 bases and the V segment lost 9 bases, leaving 15 bases of the junction unmatched. CDR3 size: 15 residues. In germline, CDR1 is LGHNT, CDR2 FRNRAP. The DNA for the CDR3 is TGTGCTAGCGGTGAAGGGGGCCCGGAAGGCGAAAAACTGTTTTTT. This encodes CASGEGGPEGEKLFF.

This chain joins TRBV19 and TRBJ2-1; 11 bases are shared with TRBD2. CDR1 and CDR2 from the germline V gene are LNHDA and SQIVND (reference sequence). The CDR3 extends over 17 amino acids. V was clipped by 9 bases and J by 5 bases; unmatched bases: 15. The CDR3 is CASLSIVAGGRHNEQFF. The CDR3 DNA is TGTGCCAGCCTGAGTATCGTAGCGGGGGGGCGCCACAATGAGCAGTTCTTC. Full variable domain (remainder filled in from reference TRBV19 and TRBJ2-1): DGGITQSPKYLFRKEGQNVTLSCEQNLNHDAMYWYRQDPGQGLRLIYYSQIVNDFQKGDIAEGYSVSREKKESFPLTVTSAQKNPTAFYLCASLSIVAGGRHNEQFFGPGTRLTVL.

The V gene is TRBV19, the J gene TRBJ2-3; TRBD2 matches at 8 bases. Germline V gene lookup returns CDR1 LNHDA and CDR2 SQIVND (reference sequence). The CDR3 runs 16 residues. V dropped 6 bases and J dropped 6; count of bases not matched to a gene: 14. The CDR3: CASSLGSGLATDTQYF. The CDR3 DNA sequence: TGTGCCAGTAGCCTGGGGAGTGGACTAGCCACTGATACGCAGTATTTT. Using reference TRBV19 and TRBJ2-3 for the parts outside the CDR3, the full variable domain is DGGITQSPKYLFRKEGQNVTLSCEQNLNHDAMYWYRQDPGQGLRLIYYSQIVNDFQKGDIAEGYSVSREKKESFPLTVTSAQKNPTAFYLCASSLGSGLATDTQYFGPGTRLTVL.

This clone was found a few times. V and J are TRBV7-2 and TRBJ2-1, with 12 bases lining up with TRBD2. Germline V gene data show CDR1 as SGHTA and CDR2 as FQGNSA. The CDR3 is made up of 18 amino acids. V shed 1 base, J shed 7 bases, and the junction held 11 bases outside the gene matches. The CDR3 spells CASSLVGPLAGGTNEQFF. The CDR3 DNA reads TGTGCCAGCAGCTTAGTAGGCCCCCTAGCGGGGGGGACGAATGAGCAGTTCTTC. The complete variable domain, with remaining parts taken from reference TRBV7-2 and TRBJ2-1, reads GAGVSQSPSNKVTEKGKDVELRCDPISGHTALYWYRQSLGQGLEFLIYFQGNSAPDKSGLPSDRFSAERTGGSVSTLTIQRTQQEDSAVYLCASSLVGPLAGGTNEQFFGPGTRLTVL.

This chain connects TRBV7-2 to TRBJ1-2; TRBD1 might be the D (6 bases). The CDR3 has 14 residues. Trimming pared 1 base from V and 2 bases from J, leaving 8 bases between. The germline V gene encodes CDR1 SGHTA and CDR2 FQGNSA. Written as DNA, the CDR3 is TGTGCCAGCAGCTTAGTCACAGGGAACTATGGCTACACCTTC. The encoded protein is CASSLVTGNYGYTF.